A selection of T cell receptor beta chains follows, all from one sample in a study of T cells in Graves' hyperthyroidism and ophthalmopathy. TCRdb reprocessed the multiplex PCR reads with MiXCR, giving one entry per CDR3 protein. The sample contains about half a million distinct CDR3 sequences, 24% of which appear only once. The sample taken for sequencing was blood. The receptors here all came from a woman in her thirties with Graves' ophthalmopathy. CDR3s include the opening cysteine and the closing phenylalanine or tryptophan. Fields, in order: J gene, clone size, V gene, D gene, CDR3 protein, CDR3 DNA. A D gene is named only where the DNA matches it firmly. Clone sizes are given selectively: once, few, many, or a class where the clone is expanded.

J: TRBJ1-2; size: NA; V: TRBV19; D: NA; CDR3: CASTQDFNGYTF; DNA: TGTGCCAGTACCCAAGACTTCAATGGCTACACCTTC
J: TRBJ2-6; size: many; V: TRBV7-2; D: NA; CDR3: CASSLQGRANVLTF; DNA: TGTGCCAGCAGCTTACAAGGGCGGGCCAACGTCCTGACTTTC
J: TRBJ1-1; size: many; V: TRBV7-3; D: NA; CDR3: CASSPIRRDTEAFF; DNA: TGTGCCAGCAGCCCCATAAGGAGGGACACTGAAGCTTTCTTT
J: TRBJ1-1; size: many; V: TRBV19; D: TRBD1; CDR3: CASSRTGRGTEAFF; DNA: TGTGCCAGTAGTAGGACAGGGAGAGGCACTGAAGCTTTCTTT
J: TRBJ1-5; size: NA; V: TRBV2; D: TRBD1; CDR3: CASRSGQGHQPQHF; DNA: TGTGCCAGCCGGAGTGGACAGGGGCATCAGCCCCAGCATTTT
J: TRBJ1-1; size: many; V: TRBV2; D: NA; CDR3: CASSEGDNTEAFF; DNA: TGTGCCAGCAGTGAAGGGGACAACACTGAAGCTTTCTTT
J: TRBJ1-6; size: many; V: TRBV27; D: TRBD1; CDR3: CASSLFRTGARGNSPLHF; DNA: TGTGCCAGCAGTTTATTTAGGACCGGGGCCAGGGGGAATTCACCCCTCCACTTT
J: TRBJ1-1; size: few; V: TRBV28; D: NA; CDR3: CASSFRTAEAFF; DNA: TGTGCCAGCAGTTTCCGGACAGCTGAAGCTTTCTTT
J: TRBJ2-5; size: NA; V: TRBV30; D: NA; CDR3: CAWSGVGMRETQYF; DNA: TGTGCCTGGAGTGGCGTGGGGATGAGAGAGACCCAGTACTTC
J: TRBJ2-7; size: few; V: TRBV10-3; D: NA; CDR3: CAIRNAREQYF; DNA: TGTGCCATCAGAAACGCGCGCGAGCAGTACTTC
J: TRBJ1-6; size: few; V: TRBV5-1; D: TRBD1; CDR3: CASGTGDRQSSPLHF; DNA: TGCGCCAGCGGCACGGGGGACAGGCAAAGTTCACCCCTCCACTTT
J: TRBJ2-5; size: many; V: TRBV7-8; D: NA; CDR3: CASSSTGGARGVETQYF; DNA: TGTGCCAGCAGCTCCACTGGGGGGGCGAGGGGTGTTGAGACCCAGTACTTC
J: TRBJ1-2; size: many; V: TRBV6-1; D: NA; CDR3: CASSRANYGYTF; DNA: TGTGCCAGCAGCCGGGCCAACTATGGCTACACCTTC
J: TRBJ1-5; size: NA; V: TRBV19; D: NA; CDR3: CASSIGKGPLAQHF; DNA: TGTGCCAGTAGTATAGGAAAGGGGCCCCTGGCCCAGCATTTT
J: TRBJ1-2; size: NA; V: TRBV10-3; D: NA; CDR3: CAISEPDRYGYTF; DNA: TGTGCCATCAGTGAGCCCGACCGTTATGGCTACACCTTC
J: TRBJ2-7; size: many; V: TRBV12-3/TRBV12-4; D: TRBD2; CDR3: CASSHRLAGYEQYF; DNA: TGTGCCAGCAGTCATCGACTAGCGGGGTACGAGCAGTACTTC
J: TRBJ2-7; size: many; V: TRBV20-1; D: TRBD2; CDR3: CSASGWGSGGASEQYF; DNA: TGCAGTGCTAGTGGTTGGGGCAGCGGGGGGGCCTCCGAGCAGTACTTC
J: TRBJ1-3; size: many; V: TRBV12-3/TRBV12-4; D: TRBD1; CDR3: CASSPYRGHGNTIYF; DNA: TGTGCCAGCAGTCCATACAGGGGGCATGGAAACACCATATATTTT
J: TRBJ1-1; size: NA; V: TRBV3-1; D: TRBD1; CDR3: CASSQGTEKFEAFF; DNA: TGTGCCAGCAGCCAGGGGACAGAAAAATTTGAAGCTTTCTTT
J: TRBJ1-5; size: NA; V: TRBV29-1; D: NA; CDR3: CSGGEAQQPQHF; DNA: TGCAGCGGGGGGGAGGCTCAGCAGCCCCAGCATTTT
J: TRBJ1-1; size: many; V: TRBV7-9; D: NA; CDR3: CASSSNTEAFF; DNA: TGTGCCAGCAGTTCAAACACTGAAGCTTTCTTT
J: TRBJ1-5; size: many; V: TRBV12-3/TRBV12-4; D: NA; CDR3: CASSPAGSAQPQHF; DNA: TGTGCCAGCAGTCCTGCGGGTTCGGCTCAGCCCCAGCATTTT
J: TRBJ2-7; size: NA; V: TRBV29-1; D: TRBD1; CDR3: CSARDRGLYEQYF; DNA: TGCAGCGCTAGGGACAGGGGGCTCTACGAGCAGTACTTC
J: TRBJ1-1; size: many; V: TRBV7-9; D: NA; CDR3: CASSGDPNTEAFF; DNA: TGTGCCAGCAGCGGGGACCCTAACACTGAAGCTTTCTTT
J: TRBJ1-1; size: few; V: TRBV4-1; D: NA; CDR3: CASSQGSGGRNTEAFF; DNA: TGCGCCAGCAGCCAAGGATCGGGGGGGAGGAACACTGAAGCTTTCTTT
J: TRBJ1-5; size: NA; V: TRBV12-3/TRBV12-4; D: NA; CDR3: CASSLWQGANQPQHF; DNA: TGTGCCAGCAGTTTATGGCAAGGAGCAAATCAGCCCCAGCATTTT
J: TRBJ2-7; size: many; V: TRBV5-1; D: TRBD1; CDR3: CASSVNRGSDHEQYF; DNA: TGCGCCAGCAGCGTAAACAGGGGATCCGACCACGAGCAGTACTTC
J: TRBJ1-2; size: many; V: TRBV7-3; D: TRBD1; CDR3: CASSEGTGGDYGYTF; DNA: TGTGCCAGCAGCGAGGGGACAGGAGGAGACTATGGCTACACCTTC
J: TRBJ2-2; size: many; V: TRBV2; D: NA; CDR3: CASRETGLGSPGELFF; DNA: TGTGCCAGCAGGGAAACGGGTCTAGGCTCGCCCGGGGAGCTGTTTTTT